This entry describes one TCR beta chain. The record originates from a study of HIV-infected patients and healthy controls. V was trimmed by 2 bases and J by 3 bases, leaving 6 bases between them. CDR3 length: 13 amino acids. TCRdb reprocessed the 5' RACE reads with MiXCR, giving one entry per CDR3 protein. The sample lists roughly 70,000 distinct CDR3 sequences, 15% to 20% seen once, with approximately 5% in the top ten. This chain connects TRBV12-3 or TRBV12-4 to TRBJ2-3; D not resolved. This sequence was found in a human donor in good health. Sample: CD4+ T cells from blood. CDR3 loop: CASSLYVTDTQYF. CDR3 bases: TGTGCCAGCAGTTTATACGTAACAGATACGCAGTATTTT.